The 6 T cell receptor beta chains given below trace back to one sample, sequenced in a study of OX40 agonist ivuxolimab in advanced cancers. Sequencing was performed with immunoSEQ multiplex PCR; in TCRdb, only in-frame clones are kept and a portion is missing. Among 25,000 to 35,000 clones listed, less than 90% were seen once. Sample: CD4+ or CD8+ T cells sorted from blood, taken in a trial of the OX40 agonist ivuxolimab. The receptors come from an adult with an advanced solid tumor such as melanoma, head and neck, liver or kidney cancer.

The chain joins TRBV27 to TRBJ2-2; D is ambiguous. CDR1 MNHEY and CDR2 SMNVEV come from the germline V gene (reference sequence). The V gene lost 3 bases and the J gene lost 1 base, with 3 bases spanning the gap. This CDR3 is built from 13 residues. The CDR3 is CASSFLNTGELFF. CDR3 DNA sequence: TGTGCCAGCAGTTTTTTGAACACCGGGGAGCTGTTTTTT.

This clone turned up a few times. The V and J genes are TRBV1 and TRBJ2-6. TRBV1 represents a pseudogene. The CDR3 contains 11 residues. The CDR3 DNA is TGCACCAGCAGTCGGGCCAACGTCCTGACTTTC. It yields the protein CTSSRANVLTF.

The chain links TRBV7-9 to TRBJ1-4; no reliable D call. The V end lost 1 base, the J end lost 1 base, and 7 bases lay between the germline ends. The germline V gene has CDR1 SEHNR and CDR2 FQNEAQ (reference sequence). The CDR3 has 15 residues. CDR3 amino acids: CASSLGPRTNEKLFF. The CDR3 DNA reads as TGTGCCAGCAGCTTAGGTCCACGAACTAATGAAAAACTGTTTTTT.

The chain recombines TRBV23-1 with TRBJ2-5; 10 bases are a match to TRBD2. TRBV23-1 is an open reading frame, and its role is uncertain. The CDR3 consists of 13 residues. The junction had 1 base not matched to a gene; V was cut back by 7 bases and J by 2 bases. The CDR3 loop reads CASKRGGQETQYF. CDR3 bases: TGCGCCAGCAAGCGGGGGGGGCAAGAGACCCAGTACTTC.

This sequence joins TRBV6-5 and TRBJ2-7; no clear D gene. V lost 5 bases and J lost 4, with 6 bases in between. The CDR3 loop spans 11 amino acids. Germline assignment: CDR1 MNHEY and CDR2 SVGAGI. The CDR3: CASSDLYEQYF. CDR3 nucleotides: TGTGCCAGCAGTGACCTTTACGAGCAGTACTTC.

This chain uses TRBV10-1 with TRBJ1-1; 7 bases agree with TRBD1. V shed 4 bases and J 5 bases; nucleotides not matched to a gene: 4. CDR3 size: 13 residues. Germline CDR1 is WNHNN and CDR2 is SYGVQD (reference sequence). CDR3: CASSGTGGTEAFF. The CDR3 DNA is TGCGCCAGCAGTGGGACAGGTGGGACTGAAGCTTTCTTT.